These 3 T cell receptor beta chains were sequenced from one sample in a study of control samples from healthy donors and cancer patients. The table came from immunoSEQ multiplex PCR; TCRdb's copy has only in-frame clones and leaves some out. The sample has 120,000 or so clones, approximately 89% seen once. Sequencing was done on a sample of blood. These TCRs come from a man aged 18 to 35 in good health.

This clone was seen a single time. The CDR3 reads CASSRTGTEVGGYTF. The CDR3 DNA follows: TGTGCCAGCAGCCGGACCGGGACCGAGGTGGGTGGCTACACCTTC. V is TRBV6-5 and J is TRBJ1-2; perhaps TRBD1 as D (5 bases). Germline lookup yields CDR1 MNHEY and CDR2 SVGAGI. V lost 6 bases and J 7 bases, leaving 21 bases between the germline ends. CDR3 length equals 15 residues.

The V call is TRBV10-3, the J call TRBJ2-3; D is unresolved. The V gene lost 2 bases and the J gene lost 5 bases, with 8 bases spanning the gap. Germline CDR1 is ENHRY and CDR2 is SYGVKD. The CDR3 is made up of 13 amino acids. CDR3 region: CAISELVGDTQYF. Written as DNA, the CDR3 is TGTGCCATCAGTGAGCTAGTGGGAGATACGCAGTATTTT.

This rearrangement joins TRBV5-1 to TRBJ1-6, with D unresolved. The CDR3 totals 15 residues. V lost 4 bases and J 10 bases, leaving 18 bases between the germline ends. The germline CDR1 and CDR2 sequences are SGHRS and YFSETQ. CDR3 in amino acids: CASSPRRGSGSPLHF. The DNA of the CDR3 is TGCGCCAGCAGCCCCCGAAGAGGATCTGGCTCACCCCTCCACTTT.